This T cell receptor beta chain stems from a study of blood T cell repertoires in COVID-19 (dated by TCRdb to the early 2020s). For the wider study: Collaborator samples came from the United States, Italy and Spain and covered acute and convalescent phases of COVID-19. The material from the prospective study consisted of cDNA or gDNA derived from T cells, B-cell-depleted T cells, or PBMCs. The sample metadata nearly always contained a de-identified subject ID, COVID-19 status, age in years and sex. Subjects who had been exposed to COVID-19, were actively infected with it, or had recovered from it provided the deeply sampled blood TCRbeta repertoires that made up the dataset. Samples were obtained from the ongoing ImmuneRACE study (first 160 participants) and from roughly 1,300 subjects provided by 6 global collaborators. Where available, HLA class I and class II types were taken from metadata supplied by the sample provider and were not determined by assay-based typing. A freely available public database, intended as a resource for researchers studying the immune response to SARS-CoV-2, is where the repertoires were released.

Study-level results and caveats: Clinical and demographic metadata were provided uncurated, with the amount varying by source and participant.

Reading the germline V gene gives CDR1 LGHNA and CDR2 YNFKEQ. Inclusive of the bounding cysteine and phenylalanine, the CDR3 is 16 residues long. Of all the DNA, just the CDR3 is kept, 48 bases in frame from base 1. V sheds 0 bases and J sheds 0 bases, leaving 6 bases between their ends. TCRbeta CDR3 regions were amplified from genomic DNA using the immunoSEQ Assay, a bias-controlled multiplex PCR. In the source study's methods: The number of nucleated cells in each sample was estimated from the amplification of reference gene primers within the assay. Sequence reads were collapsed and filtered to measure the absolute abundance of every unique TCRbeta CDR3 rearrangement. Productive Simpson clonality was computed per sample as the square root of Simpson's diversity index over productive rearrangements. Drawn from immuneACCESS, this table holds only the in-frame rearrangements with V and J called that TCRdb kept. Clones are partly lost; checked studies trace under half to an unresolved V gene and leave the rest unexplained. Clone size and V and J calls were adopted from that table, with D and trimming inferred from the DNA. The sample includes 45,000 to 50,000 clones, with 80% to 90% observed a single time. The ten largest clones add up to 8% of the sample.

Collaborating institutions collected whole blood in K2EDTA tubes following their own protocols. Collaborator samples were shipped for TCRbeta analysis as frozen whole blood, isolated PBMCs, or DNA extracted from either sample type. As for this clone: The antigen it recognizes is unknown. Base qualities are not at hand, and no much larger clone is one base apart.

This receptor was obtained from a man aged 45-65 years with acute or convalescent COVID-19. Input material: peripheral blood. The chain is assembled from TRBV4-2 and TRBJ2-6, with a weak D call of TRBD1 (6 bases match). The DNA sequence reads TGTGCCAGCAGCCAAGACAGGGGCTCTGGGGCCAACGTCCTGACTTTC. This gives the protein CASSQDRGSGANVLTF.